This TCR beta chain comes out of a study of blood T cell repertoires in COVID-19. Sequencing used immunoSEQ multiplex PCR; TCRdb keeps in-frame clones, though not all of them. The profile shows approximately 260,000 clones, 87% of them singletons. V shed 3 bases and J shed 6 bases, with 21 bases lying between them. Germline V gene sequence: CDR1 MNHEY, CDR2 SMNVEV (reference sequence). The CDR3 consists of 16 residues. The sample was peripheral blood. This TCR was recovered from a man aged 55 to 69 who had recovered from COVID-19. The J gene is TRBJ2-7, the V gene TRBV27; the D gene is possibly TRBD2 (6 bases). CDR3 sequence reads: CASSFTIPLAYSEQYF. In nucleotides, the CDR3 is TGTGCCAGCAGTTTCACAATTCCGCTAGCGTATTCCGAGCAGTACTTC.